This T cell receptor beta chain was recorded in a study of beta chain features in type 1 diabetes. About the research overall: Patients and healthy donors were similar in age, gender and cell yields. General study points: Type 1 diabetes patients had fewer VDJ junction insertions and more deletions. Whether TCRB rearrangement is influenced by HLA type went unresolved here.

The V and J ends lost 3 bases and 4 bases, in that order; junction bases with no gene match: 4. CDR1 is SGHDT and CDR2 is YYEEEE in the germline V gene. This CDR3 spans 14 amino acids. All of the isolated RNA was reverse transcribed, so expressed TCRB transcripts were sequenced. It was found that naive, central memory and regulatory T cell samples averaged roughly 3.5 million reads. This table comes from immunoSEQ multiplex PCR, and its TCRdb copy is limited to in-frame clones, with some not included. The data show roughly 400,000 clones, around 15% seen once. Worth noting for this clone: Its cognate antigen is unknown.

Specimen: naive CD4+ T cells from blood. V usage is TRBV5-6 and J usage is TRBJ2-7; 10 bases agree with TRBD2. The clonotype comes from a woman aged 18-30 years in good health. CDR3 sequence (DNA): TGTGCCAGCAGCTCAGCGGGAGGGCCATACGAGCAGTACTTC. Translating gives CASSSAGGPYEQYF.